The 21 T cell receptor beta chains below come from one sample, sequenced in a study of graft-versus-host responses after intestinal transplantation. TCRdb keeps only in-frame clones here, not all; method: immunoSEQ multiplex PCR. The sample has about 100,000 clones, approximately 90% seen once. Their antigen targets remain unknown. The material was unstimulated CD4+ T cells sorted from spleen or lymph node cells, obtained before transplant. These TCRs come from a human donor who was the organ donor for an intestinal transplant.

The rearrangement joins TRBV4-1 to TRBJ2-7, with D perhaps TRBD1 (5 bases). CDR1 and CDR2 (germline): MGHRA, YSYEKL. Trimming removed 0 bases from V and 7 bases from J, with 16 bases in between. The CDR3 loop spans 15 amino acids. The CDR3 coding sequence is TGCGCCAGCAGCCAAGATAATAGGGCAGGGCGGGAGCAGTACTTC. Translating it yields CASSQDNRAGREQYF.

The chain employs TRBV19 and TRBJ2-7; 10 nucleotides align to TRBD1. The CDR3 spans 12 residues. Germline CDR1 LNHDA, CDR2 SQIVND (reference sequence). The V and J ends lost 5 bases and 9 bases, in that order; junction bases with no gene match: 4. Here the CDR3 reads CASSDRDRGQYF. Here the CDR3 DNA reads TGTGCCAGTAGTGACCGGGACAGGGGGCAGTACTTC.

This clone appeared a single time. The V gene is TRBV7-2, the J gene TRBJ2-2; the D gene is possibly TRBD2 (5 bases). V lost 0 bases and J lost 4, with 9 bases in between. Germline V lookup: CDR1 SGHTA, CDR2 FQGNSA. The CDR3 extends over 15 amino acids. The CDR3 loop reads CASSLAGLSTGELFF. The CDR3 DNA reads as TGTGCCAGCAGCTTAGCCGGACTCTCCACCGGGGAGCTGTTTTTT. The full variable domain, its missing parts supplied by reference TRBV7-2 and TRBJ2-2, is GAGVSQSPSNKVTEKGKDVELRCDPISGHTALYWYRQSLGQGLEFLIYFQGNSAPDKSGLPSDRFSAERTGGSVSTLTIQRTQQEDSAVYLCASSLAGLSTGELFFGEGSRLTVL.

This chain links TRBV2 with TRBJ1-5; D is undetermined. Germline-derived CDR1 and CDR2 are SNHLY and FYNNEI. This CDR3 has 14 residues. V was pared by 7 bases and J by 0 bases, with 10 bases between. The DNA of the CDR3 is TGTGCCAGCATGCGGGAGTATAGCAATCAGCCCCAGCATTTT. Encoded protein: CASMREYSNQPQHF.

This chain links TRBV19 with TRBJ2-5, with D possibly matching TRBD2 (6 bases). Trimming pared 1 base from V and 5 bases from J, leaving 8 bases between. The CDR3 extends over 13 amino acids. Germline-derived CDR1 and CDR2 are LNHDA and SQIVND (reference sequence). CDR3 sequence (DNA): TGTGCCAGTAGTATAGCTAGCGCGGAGACCCAGTACTTC. This translates into CASSIASAETQYF.

V gene TRBV5-6 combines with J gene TRBJ2-7; D call uncertain. Germline values: CDR1 SGHDT, CDR2 YYEEEE. CDR3 length equals 12 residues. Between the trimmed V and J ends, which lost 2 bases and 9 bases, there was a span of 12 bases. Written as DNA, the CDR3 is TGTGCCAGCAGCTTCGGGTCTGGCGGGCAGTACTTC. It yields the protein CASSFGSGGQYF.

This chain links TRBV11-3 with TRBJ2-1; D is possibly TRBD2 (5 bases). The V gene's germline CDR1 is SGHNT and CDR2 YENEEA. V was shortened by 1 base and J by 0 bases, with 19 bases between the two germline ends. The CDR3 runs 19 residues. CDR3 DNA: TGTGCCAGCAGCTTAGGCGTAGCGCCTTCTTTTAGCTCCTACAATGAGCAGTTCTTC. Its translation is CASSLGVAPSFSSYNEQFF.

The rearrangement links TRBV30 to TRBJ2-7; the match to TRBD1 covers 9 bases. Germline lookup yields CDR1 GTSNPN and CDR2 SVGIG (reference sequence). The CDR3 runs 15 residues. V dropped 1 base and J dropped 9; count of bases not matched to a gene: 13. The CDR3 reads CAWSEQGTGKGRQYF. The CDR3 bases are TGTGCCTGGAGTGAACAGGGGACAGGGAAGGGGAGGCAGTACTTC.

This clone was seen more than once but under ten times. The chain joins TRBV5-6 to TRBJ1-1; TRBD1 is a possible D gene (5 bases). The V end lost 1 base, the J end lost 1 base, and 14 bases lay between the germline ends. Germline-derived CDR1 and CDR2 are SGHDT and YYEEEE. This CDR3 is 16 amino acids long. The CDR3 sequence is CASSLFGSGGNTEAFF. CDR3 DNA sequence: TGTGCCAGCAGCTTGTTTGGTTCGGGGGGGAACACTGAAGCTTTCTTT.

This clone was detected only once. The chain uses TRBV6-5 and TRBJ1-5; 7 nucleotides line up with TRBD1. The trim removed 5 bases at V and 0 bases at J, leaving 1 base unmatched. The CDR3 is 14 residues long. Germline values: CDR1 MNHEY, CDR2 SVGAGI. CDR3 residues: CASSRDSSNQPQHF. The DNA of the CDR3 is TGTGCCAGCAGTCGGGACAGTAGCAATCAGCCCCAGCATTTT.

Here the CDR3 reads CASSPFLGLTDTQYF. The CDR3, as DNA: TGTGCCAGCAGCCCCTTCCTAGGGCTCACAGATACGCAGTATTTT. The rearrangement links TRBV9 to TRBJ2-3; D gene ambiguous. The V end was cut by 4 bases, the J end by 2 bases, with 14 bases between. The CDR3 spans 15 residues. Germline CDR1 and CDR2: SGDLS and YYNGEE.

This sequence joins TRBV7-2 and TRBJ1-1, with unresolved D. Trimming removed 1 base at V and 6 bases at J, with 15 bases between. The germline V gene encodes CDR1 SGHTA and CDR2 FQGNSA. This CDR3 is built from 15 residues. The DNA of the CDR3 is TGTGCCAGCAGCTTAGTGGGCGGGAGGGCACCTGAAGCTTTCTTT. This encodes CASSLVGGRAPEAFF.

The chain has TRBV7-2 and TRBJ1-5; 7 bases fit TRBD1. The CDR3 length is 14 residues. Germline values: CDR1 SGHTA, CDR2 FQGNSA. V shed 5 bases and J 4 bases; nucleotides not matched to a gene: 5. The CDR3 loop is CASSPGQANQPQHF. In DNA form, the CDR3 reads TGTGCCAGCAGCCCTGGACAGGCTAATCAGCCCCAGCATTTT.

This clone came up once. The J gene is TRBJ2-1, the V gene TRBV18, with TRBD1 as a possible D gene (6 bases). The CDR3 totals 13 residues. V lost 5 bases, J lost 4 bases, and 9 bases lay in between. Germline V gives CDR1 KGHSH, CDR2 LQKENI. The CDR3 region is CASSTTGYNEQFF. The CDR3 DNA is TGTGCCAGCTCAACGACAGGATACAATGAGCAGTTCTTC.

Remarks on this clone: The germline gene is not matched at one end of the junction; a read error may be the cause. The V call is TRBV29-1, the J call TRBJ1-1, with D unresolved. CDR3 length: 13 amino acids. Germline values: CDR1 SQVTM, CDR2 ANQGSEA. For the CDR3, the DNA is TGCAGCGTCGAAGGACGGTTGAACACTGAAGCTTTCTTT. This translates into CSVEGRLNTEAFF.

The V and J genes are TRBV11-3 and TRBJ2-7; D is possibly TRBD2 (6 bases). Trimming took off 4 bases at V and 6 bases at J, with 13 bases between the two ends. This CDR3 contains 13 residues. Germline-derived CDR1 and CDR2 are SGHNT and YENEEA. CDR3 sequence: CASSSRLVSEQYF. CDR3 in DNA: TGTGCCAGCAGCTCTAGACTAGTATCCGAGCAGTACTTC.

The chain carries TRBV25-1 and TRBJ2-3, with 10 bases that match TRBD2. V lost 6 bases, J lost 1 base, and 10 bases stayed unmatched. Germline V gives CDR1 MGHDK, CDR2 SYGVNS. This CDR3 is built from 17 residues. As DNA, the CDR3 is TGTGCCAGCAGCGACCTGGAGCGGGGGGGCGGCACAGATACGCAGTATTTT. Amino acid sequence: CASSDLERGGGTDTQYF.

This clone was seen only a few times. The rearrangement links TRBV6-5 to TRBJ1-5; no clear D. V lost 4 bases to trimming and J lost 6 bases, with 16 bases between them. The germline gives CDR1 MNHEY, CDR2 SVGAGI. This CDR3 region has 15 residues. CDR3 sequence: CASSFAVGAGQPQHF. The DNA of the CDR3 is TGTGCCAGCAGTTTTGCCGTGGGAGCCGGTCAGCCCCAGCATTTT.

The genes are TRBV7-3 and TRBJ1-2; 11 positions match TRBD1. The germline CDR1 and CDR2 sequences are SGHTA and FQGTGA. The CDR3 spans 17 residues. V shed 4 bases, J shed 7 bases, and the junction held 14 bases outside the gene matches. For the CDR3, the DNA is TGTGCCAGCAGCTCCTGGGTGGGCGGACAGGGGGCTAGTGGCTACACCTTC. Protein sequence: CASSSWVGGQGASGYTF. The full variable domain, rest sourced from reference TRBV7-3 and TRBJ1-2, is GAGVSQTPSNKVTEKGKYVELRCDPISGHTALYWYRQSLGQGPEFLIYFQGTGAADDSGLPNDRFFAVRPEGSVSTLKIQRTERGDSAVYLCASSSWVGGQGASGYTFGSGTRLTVV.

The CDR3 sequence is CASSLQGTSYEQYF. DNA for the CDR3: TGTGCCAGCAGCTTGCAGGGTACGTCCTACGAGCAGTACTTC. The chain is built from TRBV4-2 and TRBJ2-7; TRBD1 might be the D (5 bases). This CDR3 region has 14 residues. Germline V CDR1 and CDR2: LGHNA, YNFKEQ. Deletions cut 5 bases from V and 1 base from J, with 12 bases between.

The rearrangement links TRBV6-5 to TRBJ2-5; 7 bases align to TRBD2. The V gene's germline CDR1 is MNHEY and CDR2 SVGAGI. The trim removed 5 bases at V and 5 bases at J, leaving 8 bases unmatched. CDR3 size: 14 residues. The chain's CDR3 is CASSATRRGETQYF. CDR3 sequence (DNA): TGTGCCAGCAGTGCAACCCGGCGGGGGGAGACCCAGTACTTC.